This TCR beta chain is drawn from a study of PD-L1 blockade in urothelial cancer. Sample time point: pretreatment peripheral blood. CDR1 and CDR2 from the germline V gene are SGDLS and YYNGEE. Trimming shortened V by 8 bases and J by 0 bases, and 11 bases separated the two germline ends. CDR3 length: 13 residues. Libraries were prepared by immunoSEQ multiplex PCR; TCRdb keeps only in-frame clonotypes and omits some of them. The profile shows 50,000 to 75,000 clones, roughly four fifths of them singletons. The V and J genes are TRBV9 and TRBJ1-1; no reliable D call. The receptor was isolated from a man in his sixties or seventies with urothelial cancer. Sequenced here: PBMCs, sampled around atezolizumab (anti-PD-L1) treatment. The CDR3, as DNA: TGTGCCAGGACGTCCAGGATGAACACTGAAGCTTTCTTT. Translating gives CARTSRMNTEAFF.